This T cell receptor (beta chain) is drawn from a study of T cell responses to AZD1222 COVID-19 vaccine. Study-level results: Nearly half of unique spike-specific TCRs reportedly avoided B.1.351 and B.1.1.7 mutated regions. Seropositivity was recorded at baseline in only a handful of AZD1222 recipients. In a largely white British group with more females than males, clonal diversity was possibly underestimated.

Details on this clone: The target antigen is unknown.

The ends were cut back, 1 base at V and 0 bases at J, with 8 bases in the middle. The CDR3 is made up of 15 amino acids. Germline V gene lookup returns CDR1 LNHNV and CDR2 YYDKDF (reference sequence). Clones were read by immunoSEQ multiplex PCR, and TCRdb kept only the in-frame ones, dropping some. The data contain around 180,000 clones, around 87% of them singletons. The chain couples TRBV15 to TRBJ2-3; D is uncertain. The clonotype was recovered from an adult in good health. The source was peripheral blood, collected on day 0 of MenACWY control vaccination. The CDR3 is CATSRGRASTDTQYF. The CDR3 nucleotides read TGTGCCACCAGCAGAGGAAGGGCTAGCACAGATACGCAGTATTTT.